This entry lists 7 T cell receptor beta chains sequenced from one sample in a study of blood T cell repertoires in COVID-19. Libraries were prepared by immunoSEQ multiplex PCR; TCRdb keeps only in-frame clonotypes and omits some of them. The sample yields approximately 97,000 clones, 84% seen once. Sequencing was carried out using peripheral blood. These receptors came from a man aged 35 to 55 with active or convalescent COVID-19.

The chain has TRBV6-5 and TRBJ2-7; D is uncertain. The CDR3 totals 14 residues. Germline V CDR1 and CDR2: MNHEY, SVGAGI. V gave up 8 bases and J gave up 3 bases, with 17 bases separating them. The CDR3 DNA reads TGTGCCAGCTCACCCGTCGGCAGGAACTACGAGCAGTACTTC. Amino acids: CASSPVGRNYEQYF.

This clone was observed at least ten times. Distinct nucleotide sequences in the sample also encode this CDR3. The gene calls are TRBV6-5 and TRBJ2-3, with D tentatively TRBD2 (6 bases). The CDR3 sequence is 14 residues long. V was clipped by 8 bases and J by 13 bases, with 25 bases between them. Germline V gene data show CDR1 as MNHEY and CDR2 as SVGAGI. CDR3 residues: CASRIPSGPREEYF. CDR3 nucleotide sequence: TGTGCCAGCCGGATCCCGAGCGGGCCTAGGGAGGAGTATTTT.

This clone was detected once. The chain is built from TRBV11-3 and TRBJ1-5; 7 nucleotides line up with TRBD1. The germline gives CDR1 SGHNT, CDR2 YENEEA. CDR3 length equals 14 residues. The V gene end was trimmed by 1 base and the J gene end by 7 bases; junction bases not matched to a gene: 4. CDR3 sequence: CASSLGTGIQPQHF. DNA for the CDR3: TGTGCCAGCAGCTTAGGGACAGGTATCCAGCCCCAGCATTTT.

V and J are TRBV3-1 (or the pseudogene TRBV3-2) and TRBJ1-2; D gene unclear. This CDR3 region has 13 residues. Germline-derived CDR1 and CDR2 are LGHDT and YNNKEL (reference sequence). V gave up 2 bases and J gave up 5 bases, with 9 bases separating them. The CDR3 reads CASSQLGNYGYTF. DNA for the CDR3: TGTGCCAGCAGCCAACTAGGAAATTATGGCTACACCTTC.

This clone was detected a few times. The rearrangement uses TRBV29-1 and TRBJ2-6, with 7 bases that match TRBD1. The CDR3 is 16 residues long. V shed 4 bases and J 0 bases; nucleotides not matched to a gene: 6. Germline CDR1 reads SQVTM; CDR2 reads ANQGSEA. CDR3 protein: CSVGQGPSSGANVLTF. The CDR3 nucleotides read TGCAGCGTTGGACAGGGTCCCAGCTCTGGGGCCAACGTCCTGACTTTC.

CDR3 coding DNA: TGTGCCAGTAGTCTCCCTCAGGGGGCGGGTGGGCGTGAGCAGTTCTTC. Translating it yields CASSLPQGAGGREQFF. The V call is TRBV19, the J call TRBJ2-1, with 8 bases that match TRBD1. This CDR3 has 16 amino acids. The germline CDR1 and CDR2 sequences are LNHDA and SQIVND (reference sequence). J lost 9 bases, V lost 5 bases, and 15 bases had no gene match.

The V call is TRBV6-6, the J call TRBJ1-2, with 10 bases lining up with TRBD1. This CDR3 region has 13 residues. Per the germline V gene, CDR1 is MNHNY and CDR2 is SVGAGI (reference sequence). V shed 5 bases and J 6 bases; nucleotides not matched to a gene: 3. CDR3: CASSLGTGDGYTF. DNA for the CDR3: TGTGCCAGCAGTCTGGGGACAGGGGATGGCTACACCTTC.